A single sample is the source of the 19 T cell receptor beta chains below, sequenced in a study of blood T cell repertoires in COVID-19 (dated by TCRdb to 2019 to 2021). The receptor library was made with the immunoSEQ multiplex PCR assay. TCRdb took over this immuneACCESS table, retaining in-frame rearrangements with V and J assigned. Such tables are incomplete; in checked studies, under half of the missing clones stem from an unresolved V gene, and the remainder is unexplained. For this sample the table gives 180,000 or so clones, of which around 90% were detected only once. The top ten clonotypes cover about 6.7% of the sample. The sequenced sample consisted of peripheral blood. The source of these receptors is a man aged 35 to 55 with acute or convalescent COVID-19.

The chain is built from TRBV7-2 and TRBJ2-3; TRBD2 matches at 13 bases. Unmatched junction bases numbered 7, after V lost 5 bases and J lost 2 bases. This CDR3 is built from 17 residues. Germline-derived CDR1 and CDR2 are SGHTA and FQGNSA. As DNA, the CDR3 is TGTGCCAGCAGCCTCAGACTAGCGGGGGGTACCACAGATACGCAGTATTTT. This sequence encodes CASSLRLAGGTTDTQYF.

The chain combines TRBV30 with TRBJ2-1, with D hard to call. V lost 0 bases and J 0 bases, leaving 9 bases between the germline ends. This CDR3 has 15 amino acids. The germline gives CDR1 GTSNPN, CDR2 SVGIG (reference sequence). CDR3 sequence reads: CAWSVPLSSYNEQFF. DNA for the CDR3: TGTGCCTGGAGTGTACCACTTAGCTCCTACAATGAGCAGTTCTTC.

This chain connects TRBV6-5 to TRBJ2-2, with TRBD1 matching over 10 bases. V shed 4 bases, J shed 4 bases, and the junction held 6 bases outside the gene matches. The CDR3 is 16 amino acids. CDR1 and CDR2 from the germline V gene are MNHEY and SVGAGI. The CDR3 DNA reads as TGTGCCAGCAGTTTGATGGACAGGGGGATCACCGGGGAGCTGTTTTTT. Translating gives CASSLMDRGITGELFF.

The chain recombines TRBV7-2 with TRBJ2-3; no clear D. Germline assignment: CDR1 SGHTA and CDR2 FQGNSA. This CDR3 has 14 residues. Between the trimmed V and J ends, which lost 1 base and 1 base, there was a span of 6 bases. CDR3 protein: CASSLVGRTDTQYF. In DNA, the CDR3 is TGTGCCAGCAGCTTAGTTGGCCGCACAGATACGCAGTATTTT.

The genes are TRBV5-6 and TRBJ2-7, with D maybe TRBD1 (6 bases). This CDR3 region has 14 residues. V was clipped by 5 bases and J by 6 bases, with 18 bases between them. The germline V gene encodes CDR1 SGHDT and CDR2 YYEEEE. This CDR3 is CASRLDPGDGEQYF. DNA of the CDR3: TGTGCCAGCAGACTAGACCCAGGGGACGGCGAGCAGTACTTC.

This clone was recorded only once. V and J are TRBV18 and TRBJ1-2; 8 bases line up with TRBD1. Germline assignment: CDR1 KGHSH and CDR2 LQKENI. CDR3 length: 16 residues. J gave up 1 base and V 2 bases, and 6 bases lay outside the gene matches. DNA of the CDR3: TGTGCCAGCTCACCAGACAGGGGACGGAGTAACTATGGCTACACCTTC. This sequence encodes CASSPDRGRSNYGYTF.

This chain uses TRBV11-2 with TRBJ1-1, with D hard to call. Per the germline V gene, CDR1 is SGHAT and CDR2 is FQNNGV. The CDR3 covers 12 residues. V lost 5 bases to trimming and J lost 5 bases, with 9 bases between them. CDR3 in DNA: TGTGCCAGCAGCCTTATCAGGACTGAAGCTTTCTTT. Translation: CASSLIRTEAFF.

The chain is built from TRBV7-9 and TRBJ1-2; 8 bases are a match to TRBD1. Germline lookup yields CDR1 SEHNR and CDR2 FQNEAQ (reference sequence). CDR3 size: 15 residues. V shed 5 bases and J 8 bases; nucleotides not matched to a gene: 13. DNA of the CDR3: TGTGCCAGCAGCCGCCGGACAGGGAAGGATATAGGCTACACCTTC. Amino acid sequence: CASSRRTGKDIGYTF.

V and J are TRBV19 and TRBJ2-1; TRBD2 aligns across 8 bases. CDR3 length equals 14 residues. V shed 2 bases, J shed 8 bases, and the junction held 5 bases outside the gene matches. Germline lookup yields CDR1 LNHDA and CDR2 SQIVND (reference sequence). Written as DNA, the CDR3 is TGTGCCAGTAGTATAACGGGGGGGATTCATGAGCAGTTCTTC. This translates into CASSITGGIHEQFF.

The chain joins TRBV3-1 (or the pseudogene TRBV3-2) to TRBJ1-4; D is ambiguous. This CDR3 is 16 amino acids long. V dropped 1 base and J dropped 2 bases, with 11 bases sitting between them. Per germline, CDR1 LGHDT and CDR2 YNNKEL (reference sequence). The CDR3: CASSQGITDTNEKLFF. DNA for the CDR3: TGTGCCAGCAGCCAAGGAATAACAGACACTAATGAAAAACTGTTTTTT.

The chain is built from TRBV5-8 and TRBJ2-3; D not resolved. Germline values: CDR1 SGHTS, CDR2 YDEGEE. The CDR3 runs 15 residues. Trimming took 0 bases from V and 6 from J, leaving 14 bases between them. The CDR3 sequence is CASSLAGSSADTQYF. The CDR3 DNA sequence: TGTGCCAGCAGCTTGGCCGGGTCCTCTGCGGATACGCAGTATTTT. Combining the CDR3 with reference TRBV5-8 and TRBJ2-3 gives the whole variable domain EAGVTQSPTHLIKTRGQQATLRCSPISGHTSVYWYQQALGLGLQFLLWYDEGEERNRGNFPPRFSGRQFPNYSSELNVNALELEDSALYLCASSLAGSSADTQYFGPGTRLTVL.

The rearrangement joins TRBV20-1 to TRBJ1-2, with unresolved D. V lost 1 base and J lost 10, with 10 bases in between. The germline V gene encodes CDR1 DFQATT and CDR2 SNEGSKA (reference sequence). The CDR3 extends over 11 amino acids. The DNA for the CDR3 is TGCAGTGCTAGAGGGGGAGGGAACTACACCTTC. It specifies CSARGGGNYTF.

The chain recombines TRBV5-4 with TRBJ1-1; D call uncertain. With 5 bases removed from V and 1 base from J, the gap between germline ends came to 9 bases. CDR3 size: 13 residues. Germline CDR1 SGHNT, CDR2 YYREEE (reference sequence). The CDR3 DNA reads as TGTGCCAGCAGACTGAGACAGAACACTGAAGCTTTCTTT. Translated: CASRLRQNTEAFF.

The chain carries TRBV9 and TRBJ2-5, with D hard to call. Germline V gene sequence: CDR1 SGDLS, CDR2 YYNGEE. CDR3 length: 15 residues. Trimming left V 0 bases short and J 6 bases short, with 15 bases between. The CDR3 protein is CASSVAETPAQTQYF. CDR3 nucleotide sequence: TGTGCCAGCAGCGTAGCTGAGACTCCTGCGCAGACCCAGTACTTC.

This chain links TRBV28 with TRBJ1-2; no definite D call. This CDR3 is built from 13 residues. Trimming took 2 bases from V and 3 from J, leaving 7 bases between them. From germline, CDR1 is MDHEN and CDR2 SYDVKM. The chain's CDR3 is CASSLAADYGYTF. CDR3 coding DNA: TGTGCCAGCAGTTTAGCGGCGGACTATGGCTACACCTTC.

The chain combines TRBV19 with TRBJ1-1; D is possibly TRBD1 (6 bases). The CDR3 runs 14 residues. Per the germline V gene, CDR1 is LNHDA and CDR2 is SQIVND (reference sequence). The V end was cut by 6 bases, the J end by 4 bases, with 15 bases between. CDR3: CASSLQGRSTEAFF. In DNA form, the CDR3 reads TGTGCCAGTAGCCTACAGGGACGGTCCACTGAAGCTTTCTTT.

The rearrangement joins TRBV19 to TRBJ1-1, with D maybe TRBD1 (6 bases). Trimming shortened V by 5 bases and J by 1 base, and 11 bases separated the two germline ends. The germline CDR1 and CDR2 sequences are LNHDA and SQIVND (reference sequence). The length of the CDR3 is 14 residues. CDR3 amino acids: CASSFLGGNTEAFF. As DNA, the CDR3 is TGTGCCAGTAGTTTTTTAGGGGGGAACACTGAAGCTTTCTTT.

V gene TRBV9 combines with J gene TRBJ2-7; 11 bases line up with TRBD1. Germline V gene sequence: CDR1 SGDLS, CDR2 YYNGEE. The V segment lost 4 bases and the J segment 3 bases; nucleotides outside the gene matches: 12. The CDR3 contains 17 residues. DNA of the CDR3: TGTGCCAGCAGCCCCCGACCCCCGGGACAGGGGGTCTACGAGCAGTACTTC. Residues: CASSPRPPGQGVYEQYF. The full variable domain, rest sourced from reference TRBV9 and TRBJ2-7, is DSGVTQTPKHLITATGQRVTLRCSPRSGDLSVYWYQQSLDQGLQFLIQYYNGEERAKGNILERFSAQQFPDLHSELNLSSLELGDSALYFCASSPRPPGQGVYEQYFGPGTRLTVT.

V and J are TRBV5-5 and TRBJ1-5; D is undetermined. The CDR3 loop spans 17 amino acids. Trimming cost V 0 bases and J 3 bases, with 16 bases left between them. Germline V gene lookup returns CDR1 SGHKS and CDR2 YYEKEE (reference sequence). CDR3 in DNA: TGTGCCAGCAGCTTGGCCGGGGTGGGATGGAACAATCAGCCCCAGCATTTT. Encoded protein: CASSLAGVGWNNQPQHF.